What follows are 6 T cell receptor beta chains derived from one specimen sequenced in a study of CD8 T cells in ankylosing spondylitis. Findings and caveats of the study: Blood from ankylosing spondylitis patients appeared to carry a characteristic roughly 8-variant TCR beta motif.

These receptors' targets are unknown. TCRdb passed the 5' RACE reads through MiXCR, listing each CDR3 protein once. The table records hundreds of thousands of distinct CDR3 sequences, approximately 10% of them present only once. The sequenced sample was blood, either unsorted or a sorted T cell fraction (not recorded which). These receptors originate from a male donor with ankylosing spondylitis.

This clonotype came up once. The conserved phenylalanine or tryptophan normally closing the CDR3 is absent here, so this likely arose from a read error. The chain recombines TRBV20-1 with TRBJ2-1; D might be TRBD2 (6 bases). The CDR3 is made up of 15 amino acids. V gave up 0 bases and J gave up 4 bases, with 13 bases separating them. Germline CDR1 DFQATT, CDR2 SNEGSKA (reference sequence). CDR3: CSARDPSGWYNEQFL. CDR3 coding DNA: TGCAGTGCTAGAGATCCCAGCGGGTGGTACAATGAGCAGTTCCTC.

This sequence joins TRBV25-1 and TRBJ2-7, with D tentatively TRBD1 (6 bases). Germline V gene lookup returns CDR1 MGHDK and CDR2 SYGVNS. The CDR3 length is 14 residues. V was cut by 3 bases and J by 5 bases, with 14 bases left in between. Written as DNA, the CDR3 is TGTGCCAGCAGTGACACAGGGAACAACCACGAGCAGTACTTC. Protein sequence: CASSDTGNNHEQYF.

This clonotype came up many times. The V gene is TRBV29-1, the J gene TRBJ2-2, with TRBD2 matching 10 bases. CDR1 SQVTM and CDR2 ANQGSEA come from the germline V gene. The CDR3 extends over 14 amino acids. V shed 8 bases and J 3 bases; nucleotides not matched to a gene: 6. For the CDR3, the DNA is TGCAGCACGTCTAGCGGGAGTTACACCGGGGAGCTGTTTTTT. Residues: CSTSSGSYTGELFF.

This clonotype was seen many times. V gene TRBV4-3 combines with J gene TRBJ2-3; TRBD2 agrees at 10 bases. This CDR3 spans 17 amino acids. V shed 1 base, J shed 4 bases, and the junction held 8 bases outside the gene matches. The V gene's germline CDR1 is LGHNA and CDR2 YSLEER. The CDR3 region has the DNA TGCGCCAGCAGCCAAGGAGCTCTACTAGCGGGGTCAGATACGCAGTATTTT. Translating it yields CASSQGALLAGSDTQYF.

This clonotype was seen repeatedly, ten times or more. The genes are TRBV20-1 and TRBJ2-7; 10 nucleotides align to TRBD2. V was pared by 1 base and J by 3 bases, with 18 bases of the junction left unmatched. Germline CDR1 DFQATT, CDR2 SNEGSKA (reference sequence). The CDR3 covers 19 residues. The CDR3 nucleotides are TGCAGTGCTAGAGGAAGGCTGCCCAAACGGACTAGCGGCTACTACGAGCAGTACTTC. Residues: CSARGRLPKRTSGYYEQYF.

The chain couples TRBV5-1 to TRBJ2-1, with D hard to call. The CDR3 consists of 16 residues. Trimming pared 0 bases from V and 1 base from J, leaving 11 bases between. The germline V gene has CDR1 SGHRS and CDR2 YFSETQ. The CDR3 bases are TGCGCCAGCAGCTTGGCCCAGACACCTTCCTACAATGAGCAGTTCTTC. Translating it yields CASSLAQTPSYNEQFF.